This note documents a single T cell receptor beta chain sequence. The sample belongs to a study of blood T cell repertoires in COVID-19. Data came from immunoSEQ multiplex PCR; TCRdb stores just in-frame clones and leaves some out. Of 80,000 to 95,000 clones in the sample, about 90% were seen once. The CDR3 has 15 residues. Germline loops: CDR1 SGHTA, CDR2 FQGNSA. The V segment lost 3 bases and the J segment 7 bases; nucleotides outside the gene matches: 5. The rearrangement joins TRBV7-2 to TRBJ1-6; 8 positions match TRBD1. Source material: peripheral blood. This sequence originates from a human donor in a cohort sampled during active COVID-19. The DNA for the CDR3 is TGTGCCAGCAGCTTGGGGACAGGAGCGAATTCACCCCTCCACTTT. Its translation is CASSLGTGANSPLHF.